The T cell receptor (beta chain) described here comes from a study of cytomegalovirus exposure and HLA in healthy donors. PCR involved 60 Vbeta and 13 Jbeta primers. The protocol was immunoSEQ multiplex PCR, while the TCRdb copy is restricted to in-frame clones and leaves out a portion. The repertoire includes about 150,000 clones, approximately 80% of them detected once, and 5.7% sits in the top ten. Study-level points and caveats: Follow-up analysis later connected one missense variant in DCLRE1C with trimming of TCR beta V- and J-genes. It has been reported that TCR beta sequences accurately predicted the HLA-A and HLA-B alleles of most subjects.

A note on this clone: Antigen: not known.

Sequencing was performed on PBMCs. This receptor was taken from a man aged 30 to 45 in good health and CMV-seropositive.

The CDR3 DNA reads as TGTGCCAGCAGCGAGACAGGGGGCAACACTGAAGCTTTCTTT. Translated, it gives CASSETGGNTEAFF. The chain combines TRBV5-6 with TRBJ1-1; 10 nucleotides match TRBD1. With V trimmed by 4 bases and J by 2 bases, 2 bases remained unmatched. The CDR3 has 14 residues. Germline V CDR1 and CDR2: SGHDT, YYEEEE.